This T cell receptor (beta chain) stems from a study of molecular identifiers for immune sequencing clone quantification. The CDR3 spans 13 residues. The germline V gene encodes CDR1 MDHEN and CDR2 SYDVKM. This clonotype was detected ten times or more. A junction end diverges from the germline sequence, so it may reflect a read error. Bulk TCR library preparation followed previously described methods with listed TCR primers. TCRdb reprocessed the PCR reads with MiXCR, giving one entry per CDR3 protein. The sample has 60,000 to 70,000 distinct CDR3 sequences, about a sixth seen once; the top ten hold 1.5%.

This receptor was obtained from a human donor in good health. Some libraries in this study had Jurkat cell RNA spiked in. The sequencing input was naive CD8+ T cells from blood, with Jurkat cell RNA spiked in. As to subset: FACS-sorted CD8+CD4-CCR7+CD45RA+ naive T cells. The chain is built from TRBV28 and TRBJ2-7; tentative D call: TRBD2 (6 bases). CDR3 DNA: TGTGCCAGCAGTTTACGGGACTCCCACGAGCAGTACTTC. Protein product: CASSLRDSHEQYF.